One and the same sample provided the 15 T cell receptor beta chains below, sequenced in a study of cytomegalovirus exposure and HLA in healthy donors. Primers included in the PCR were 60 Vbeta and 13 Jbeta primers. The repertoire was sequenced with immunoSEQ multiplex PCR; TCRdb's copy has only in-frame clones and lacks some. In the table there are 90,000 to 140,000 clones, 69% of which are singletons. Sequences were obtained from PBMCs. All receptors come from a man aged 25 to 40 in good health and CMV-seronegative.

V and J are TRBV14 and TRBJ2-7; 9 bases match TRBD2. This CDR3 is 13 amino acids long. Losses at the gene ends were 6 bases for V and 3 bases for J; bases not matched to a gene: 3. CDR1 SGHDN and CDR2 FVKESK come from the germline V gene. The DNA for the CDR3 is TGTGCCAGCAGAGGTAGCGGGAGCTACGAGCAGTACTTC. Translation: CASRGSGSYEQYF.

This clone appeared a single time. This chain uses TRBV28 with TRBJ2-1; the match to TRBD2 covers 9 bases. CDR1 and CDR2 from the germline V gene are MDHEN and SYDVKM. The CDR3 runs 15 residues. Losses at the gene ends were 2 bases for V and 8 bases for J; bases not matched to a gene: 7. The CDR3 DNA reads TGTGCCAGCAGTTTAGCGGGAGGGTTCCAGCATGAGCAGTTCTTC. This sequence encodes CASSLAGGFQHEQFF.

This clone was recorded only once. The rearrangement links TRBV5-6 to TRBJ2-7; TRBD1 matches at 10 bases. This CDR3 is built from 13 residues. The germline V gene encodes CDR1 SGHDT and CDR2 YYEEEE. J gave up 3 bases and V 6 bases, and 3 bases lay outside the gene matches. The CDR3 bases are TGTGCCAGCACCGGACAGGGGGGCTACGAGCAGTACTTC. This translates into CASTGQGGYEQYF.

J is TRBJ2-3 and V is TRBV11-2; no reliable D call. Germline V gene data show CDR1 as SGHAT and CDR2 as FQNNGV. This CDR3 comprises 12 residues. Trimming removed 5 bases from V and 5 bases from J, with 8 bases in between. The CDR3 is CASSLSLDTQYF. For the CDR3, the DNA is TGTGCCAGCAGCCTAAGTTTAGATACGCAGTATTTT.

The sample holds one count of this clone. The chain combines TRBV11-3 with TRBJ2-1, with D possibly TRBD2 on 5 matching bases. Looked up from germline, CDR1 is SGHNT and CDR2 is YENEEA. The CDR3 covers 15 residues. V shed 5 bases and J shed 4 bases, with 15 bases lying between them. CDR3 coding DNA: TGTGCCAGCAGCGCCTCGAGGCCGGGATACAATGAGCAGTTCTTC. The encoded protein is CASSASRPGYNEQFF. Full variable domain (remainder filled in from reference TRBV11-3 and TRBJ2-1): EAGVVQSPRYKIIEKKQPVAFWCNPISGHNTLYWYLQNLGQGPELLIRYENEEAVDDSQLPKDRFSAERLKGVDSTLKIQPAELGDSAVYLCASSASRPGYNEQFFGPGTRLTVL.

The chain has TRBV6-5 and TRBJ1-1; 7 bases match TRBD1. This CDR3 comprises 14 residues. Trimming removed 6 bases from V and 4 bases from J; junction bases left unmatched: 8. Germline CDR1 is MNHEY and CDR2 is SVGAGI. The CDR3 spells CASRIRQGGTEAFF. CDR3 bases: TGTGCCAGCAGGATAAGACAGGGAGGCACTGAAGCTTTCTTT.

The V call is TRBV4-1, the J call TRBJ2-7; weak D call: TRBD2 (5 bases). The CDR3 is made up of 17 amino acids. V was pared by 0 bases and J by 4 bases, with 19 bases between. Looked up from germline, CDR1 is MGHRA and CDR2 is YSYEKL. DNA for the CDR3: TGCGCCAGCAGCCAAGATCTTGGCCGGGAATCGCGGTACGAGCAGTACTTC. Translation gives CASSQDLGRESRYEQYF.

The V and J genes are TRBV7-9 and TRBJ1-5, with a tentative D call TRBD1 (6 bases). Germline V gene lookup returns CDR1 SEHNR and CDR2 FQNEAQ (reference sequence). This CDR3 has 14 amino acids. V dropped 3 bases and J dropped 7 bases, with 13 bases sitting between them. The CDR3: CASSLGGQGQPQHF. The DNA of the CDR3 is TGTGCCAGCAGCTTGGGGGGGCAGGGGCAGCCCCAGCATTTT.

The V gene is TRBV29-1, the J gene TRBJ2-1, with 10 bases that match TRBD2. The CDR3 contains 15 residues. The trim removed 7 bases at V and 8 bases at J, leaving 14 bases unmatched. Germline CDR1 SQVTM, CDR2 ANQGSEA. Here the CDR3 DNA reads TGCAGCGCCCTCCCCCTAGCGGGGGTAAGGGATGAGCAGTTCTTC. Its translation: CSALPLAGVRDEQFF.

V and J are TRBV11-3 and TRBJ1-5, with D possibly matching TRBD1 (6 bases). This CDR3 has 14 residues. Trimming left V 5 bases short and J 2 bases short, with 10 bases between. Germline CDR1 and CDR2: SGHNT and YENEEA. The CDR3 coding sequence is TGTGCCAGCAGCACAGGGATTGGCAATCAGCCCCAGCATTTT. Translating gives CASSTGIGNQPQHF.

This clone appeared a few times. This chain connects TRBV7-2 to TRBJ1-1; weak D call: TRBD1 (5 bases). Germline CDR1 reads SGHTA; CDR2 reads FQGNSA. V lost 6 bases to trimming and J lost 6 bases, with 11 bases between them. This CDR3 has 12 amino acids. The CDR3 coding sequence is TGTGCCAGCAGTTTGGACACCGCTGAAGCTTTCTTT. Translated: CASSLDTAEAFF.

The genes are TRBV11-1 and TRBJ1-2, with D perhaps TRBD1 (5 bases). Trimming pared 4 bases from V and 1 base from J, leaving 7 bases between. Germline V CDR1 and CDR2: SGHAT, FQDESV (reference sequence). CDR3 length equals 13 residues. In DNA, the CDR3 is TGTGCCAGCAGCTCGGACAATAACTATGGCTACACCTTC. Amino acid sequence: CASSSDNNYGYTF.

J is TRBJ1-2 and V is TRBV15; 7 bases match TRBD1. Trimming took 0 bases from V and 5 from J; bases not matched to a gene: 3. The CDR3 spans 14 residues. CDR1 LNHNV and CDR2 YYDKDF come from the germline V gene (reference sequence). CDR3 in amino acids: CATSRETTGYGYTF. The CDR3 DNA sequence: TGTGCCACCAGCAGAGAAACGACAGGGTATGGCTACACCTTC.

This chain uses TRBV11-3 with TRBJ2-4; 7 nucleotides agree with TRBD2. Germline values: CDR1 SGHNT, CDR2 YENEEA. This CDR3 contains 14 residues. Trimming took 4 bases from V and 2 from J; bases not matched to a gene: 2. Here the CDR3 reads CASSWGGSKNIQYF. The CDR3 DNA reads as TGTGCCAGCAGCTGGGGGGGATCCAAAAACATTCAGTACTTC.

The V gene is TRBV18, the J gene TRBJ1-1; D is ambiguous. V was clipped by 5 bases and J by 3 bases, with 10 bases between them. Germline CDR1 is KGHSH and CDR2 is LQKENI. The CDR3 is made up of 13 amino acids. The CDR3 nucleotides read TGTGCCAGCTCATCAGACTTGGACACTGAAGCTTTCTTT. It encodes CASSSDLDTEAFF.